This T cell receptor (beta chain) comes out of a study of beta chain features in type 1 diabetes. General observations from the study: Across all four CD4+ subsets, people with type 1 diabetes showed modestly shorter TCRB CDR3s. For cells with high TCR expression, cDNA sequencing could yield over-representation.

Germline values: CDR1 MDHEN, CDR2 SYDVKM. V shed 2 bases and J shed 9 bases, with 11 bases lying between them. The CDR3 extends over 12 amino acids. Turning to this clone: Its specificity is not known.

The entirety of the isolated RNA underwent reverse transcription, so expressed TCRB transcripts were sequenced. The assay was immunoSEQ multiplex PCR, and TCRdb's table has in-frame clones only and misses some. The sample includes 300,000 to 450,000 clones, over 10% of them seen just once. The rearrangement links TRBV28 to TRBJ2-7; D is ambiguous. Source material: naive CD4+ T cells from blood. The receptor's source is a woman aged 18-29 years with type 1 diabetes. DNA of the CDR3: TGTGCCAGCAGTTTAGGTGCGCGGCGGCAGTACTTC. This gives the protein CASSLGARRQYF.